A selection of T cell receptor beta chains follows, all from one sample in a study of cytomegalovirus exposure and HLA in healthy donors. Sequencing was performed with immunoSEQ multiplex PCR; in TCRdb, only in-frame clones are kept and a portion is missing. The sample has around 120,000 clones. The sample consisted of PBMCs. The receptors were sampled from a man younger than 35 in good health and CMV-seronegative. The CDR3 runs from the conserved cysteine through the conserved F or W. D genes are given only for firm matches.

D	V	J	DNA	CDR3
.	TRBV18	TRBJ1-2	TGTGCCAGCTCACGATCAGGGTTTTGGGATGGCTACACCTTC	CASSRSGFWDGYTF
.	TRBV29-1	TRBJ2-5	TGCAGCGTTGGAGGGAGAGGGGAGACCCAGTACTTC	CSVGGRGETQYF
TRBD1	TRBV27	TRBJ1-2	TGTGCCAGCAGTTTTTGGACAGGGAAAGGCTATGGCTACACCTTC	CASSFWTGKGYGYTF
.	TRBV2	TRBJ2-5	TGTGCCAGCAGTGAAGCCAGCAGGGTAGAGACCCAGTACTTC	CASSEASRVETQYF
TRBD2	TRBV5-1	TRBJ2-1	TGCGCCAGCAGCTTTATGAGGGAGGGCCAGAATGAGCAGTTCTTC	CASSFMREGQNEQFF
TRBD1	TRBV5-1	TRBJ2-7	TGCGCCAGCAGCCCCTATCTGGGACAGGGCTACGAGCAGTACTTC	CASSPYLGQGYEQYF
.	TRBV6-1	TRBJ2-1	TGTGCCAGCAGTGAAGGGTTGAGATACTCCTACAATGAGCAGTTCTTC	CASSEGLRYSYNEQFF
.	TRBV10-2	TRBJ1-6	TGCGCCAGCAGTGATGGAGGGCTTTCTAATTCACCCCTCCACTTT	CASSDGGLSNSPLHF
TRBD1	TRBV2	TRBJ1-1	TGTGCCAGCAGCCCGATGGGGACAGGGAACACTGAAGCTTTCTTT	CASSPMGTGNTEAFF
.	TRBV18	TRBJ2-1	TGTGCCAGCTCACCACGCGTGACAGCGAGCTATGAGCAGTTCTTC	CASSPRVTASYEQFF
TRBD2	TRBV6-5	TRBJ2-1	TGTGCCAGCAGTAGCGGGAGGTCCTACAATGAGCAGTTCTTC	CASSSGRSYNEQFF
TRBD2	TRBV28	TRBJ2-2	TGTGCCAGCGGGCAAAGCGGGGGATCCACCGGGGAGCTGTTTTTT	CASGQSGGSTGELFF
TRBD2	TRBV6-6	TRBJ2-1	TGTGCCAGCAGTTACTCGACCGCGGGAGGGTACAATGAGCAGTTCTTC	CASSYSTAGGYNEQFF
.	TRBV12-2	TRBJ2-5	TGTGCAAGTCGCCGAGAGACCCAGTACTTC	CASRRETQYF
.	TRBV5-8	TRBJ2-5	TGTGCCAGCAGCTTGGGAGTGGTGGAGACCCAGTACTTC	CASSLGVVETQYF
.	TRBV6-1	TRBJ1-6	TGTGCCAGCAGTCATCTTGCCGGCGGCAATTCACCCCTCCACTTT	CASSHLAGGNSPLHF
.	TRBV5-1	TRBJ2-3	TGCGCCAGCAGCTCTGGGAGTACAGATACGCAGTATTTT	CASSSGSTDTQYF
TRBD2	TRBV4-1	TRBJ2-3	TGCGCCAGCAGCCAATTAGCGGGCGTATTGACAGATACGCAGTATTTT	CASSQLAGVLTDTQYF
.	TRBV19	TRBJ1-5	TGTGCCAGTAGTATTCGGGATCTCAATCAGCCCCAGCATTTT	CASSIRDLNQPQHF
.	TRBV2	TRBJ1-4	TGTGCCAGCAGTGGGAGATTTAATGAAAAACTGTTTTTT	CASSGRFNEKLFF
.	TRBV9	TRBJ1-4	TGTGCCAGCAGCCCTTCAGGGCCCGGAGAAAAACTGTTTTTT	CASSPSGPGEKLFF
.	TRBV5-6	TRBJ2-7	TGTGCCAGCAGCTGGGGCAGCGCGGGGTACGAGCAGTACTTC	CASSWGSAGYEQYF